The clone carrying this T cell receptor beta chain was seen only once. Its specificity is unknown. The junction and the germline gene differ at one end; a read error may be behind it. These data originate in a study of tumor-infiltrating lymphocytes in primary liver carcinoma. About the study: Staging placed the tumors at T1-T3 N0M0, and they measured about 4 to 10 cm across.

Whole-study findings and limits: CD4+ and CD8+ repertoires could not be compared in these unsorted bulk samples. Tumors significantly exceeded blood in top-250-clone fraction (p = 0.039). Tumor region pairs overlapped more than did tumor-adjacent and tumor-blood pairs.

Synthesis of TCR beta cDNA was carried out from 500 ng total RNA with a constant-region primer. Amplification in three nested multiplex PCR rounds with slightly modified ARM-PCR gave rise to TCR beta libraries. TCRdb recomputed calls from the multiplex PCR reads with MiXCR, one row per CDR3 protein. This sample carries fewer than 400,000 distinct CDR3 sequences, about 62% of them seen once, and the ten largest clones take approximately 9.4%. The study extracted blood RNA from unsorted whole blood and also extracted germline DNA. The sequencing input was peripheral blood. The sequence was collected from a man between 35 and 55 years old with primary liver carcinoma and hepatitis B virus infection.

CDR3 nucleotides: TGCGCCAGCAGCTACCTGGGGGGGCGATACATTGAAGCTTTCTTT. This translates into CASSYLGGRYIEAFF. The gene calls are TRBV11-1 and TRBJ1-1, with D perhaps TRBD1 (6 bases). The CDR3 loop spans 15 amino acids. The germline CDR1 and CDR2 sequences are SGHAT and FQDESV (reference sequence).